This T cell receptor (beta chain) came from a study of sequential checkpoint blockade in melanoma (dated by TCRdb to about 2019). In terms of the full investigation: Using 1:1 randomization, the trial assigned patients either to first-line nivolumab followed by ipilimumab (arm A) or to ipilimumab followed by nivolumab (arm B). Maintenance nivolumab came after each of the two trial sequences. Summary of the overall study and its limitations: The response-prediction model combining TCR metrics and mutation burden needs validation in larger, independent patient cohorts.

About this clone: Its antigen is unknown. No base quality values were provided; no much bigger clone lies one nucleotide off.

TCRbeta CDR3 regions were immunosequenced from genomic DNA with the immunoSEQ Assay. Before high-throughput sequencing, genomic DNA was amplified using bias-controlled multiplex PCR. For the original study's pipeline: To quantify the absolute abundance of each unique TCRbeta CDR3 region, the sequences were collapsed and filtered. Clonality, defined as 1 minus Pielou's evenness, was calculated using productive rearrangements only. A previously published method was used to identify clones whose frequencies were significantly greater in on-treatment samples than in baseline samples. TCRdb took over this immuneACCESS table, retaining in-frame rearrangements with V and J assigned. Such tables are incomplete; in checked studies, under half of the missing clones stem from an unresolved V gene, and the remainder is unexplained. That table supplies the V and J calls and clone size; D and trimming were determined from the DNA. The sample yields approximately 11,000 clones; approximately 67% were counted once. The ten largest clonotypes hold more than 25% of the sample.

The treatment or condition label corresponds to: randomized to nivolumab then ipilimumab (arm A) or the reverse (arm B). None of the trial patients had been given prior DNA-damaging chemotherapy. A FACS Aria II flow cytometer was used to sort live CD3+CD8+ cells that were negative for CD19 and CD56 from thawed PBMCs. The samples were obtained from melanoma patients enrolled in CheckMate 064, an open-label, randomized phase II trial testing sequential checkpoint blockade. Peripheral blood mononuclear cells were obtained through leukapheresis, purified using Ficoll-Paque, and frozen in human serum containing roughly 10% DMSO. Purity of sorted blood CD3+CD8+ cells was verified at >95% immediately after sorting, followed by DNA extraction. Looking up the germline V gene (reference sequence) yields CDR1 MNHEY and CDR2 SMNVEV. At the junction V is shortened by 8 bases and J by 2 bases; bases outside the gene matches: 7. Spanning cysteine to phenylalanine, the CDR3 consists of 14 amino acids. Just the 42-base CDR3 DNA is kept, in frame starting at base 1.

This receptor was obtained from a human donor with melanoma. This sample comprised CD8+ T cells sorted from blood (inferred from file names), obtained from a patient given nivolumab and ipilimumab in sequence. The chain employs TRBV27 and TRBJ2-7; TRBD2 fits 9 bases in the junction. In nucleotide form, the sequence is TGTGCCAGCTCCCAGGGACTAGCCACCTACGAGCAGTACTTC. It codes for CASSQGLATYEQYF.